This is a list of T cell receptor beta chains from one sample in a study of CXCR3-negative and CXCR3-positive naive CD8 T cells. TCRdb reprocessed the 5' RACE reads, keeping one entry per CDR3 protein, no DNA. The listing contains tens of thousands of distinct CDR3 sequences. Sequenced sample: naive CXCR3+ CD8+ T cells from blood. The source of these receptors is a human donor in good health. Some clones in this sample may be carry-over from other donors' samples. Both conserved end residues are part of each CDR3.

>TRBJ2-2|TRBV6-5
CASTAGGRELFF
>TRBJ2-5|TRBV12-3/TRBV12-4
CASSLTGGSGETQYF
>TRBJ2-1|TRBV6-2/TRBV6-3
CASSYSLGEGEDEQFF
>TRBJ1-1|TRBV9
CASSQRDVVTEAFF
>TRBJ2-3|TRBV12-3/TRBV12-4
CASSLYRDTDTQYF
>TRBJ2-2|TRBV12-3/TRBV12-4
CASSFRRLAGAGGELFF
>TRBJ2-3|TRBV12-3/TRBV12-4
CASSPHRGSTDTQYF
>TRBJ1-5|TRBV27
CASKPEGAGQPQHF
>TRBJ2-1|TRBV10-3
CAISGQAYNEQFF
>TRBJ1-2|TRBV20-1
CSASFRTGYDYGYTF
>TRBJ2-5|TRBV20-1
CSARPRRGKETQYF
>TRBJ1-5|TRBV20-1
CSARVLDRTSNQPQHF
>TRBJ2-1|TRBV15
CATSRTGSEQFF
>TRBJ1-1|TRBV11-3
CASSHTGTEAFF
>TRBJ2-1|TRBV6-5
CASSFKGWLSSNEQFF
>TRBJ1-2|TRBV3-1
CASSQDIQGLLYGYTF
>TRBJ1-4|TRBV29-1
CSVEDQGQGAWKEKLFF
>TRBJ2-1|TRBV12-3/TRBV12-4
CASSSSSGRQRSLSYNEQFF
>TRBJ2-1|TRBV6-2/TRBV6-3
CASSPGGGRNEQFF
>TRBJ2-3|TRBV6-5
CASSYSTGGADTQYF
>TRBJ2-7|TRBV5-1
CASSLGPGQSYEQYF
>TRBJ1-1|TRBV4-1
CASSQSGRAFF
>TRBJ2-2|TRBV12-3/TRBV12-4
CASGGTGTGTGELFF